The rows below give T cell receptor beta chains drawn from one sample of a study of shared clonotypes between healthy human individuals. The assay was immunoSEQ multiplex PCR, and TCRdb's table has in-frame clones only and misses some. Among hundreds of thousands of clones listed, approximately 79% were seen once. The sequencing input was memory CD4+ T cells sorted from blood. These receptors originate from a man aged 30 to 45 in good health. The conserved cysteine and the conserved F or W are not part of the CDR3 here. Each record gives: V gene, D gene, clone size, J gene, CDR3 protein. The D gene is left open where the match is weak. The size entry is marked missing in some rows and otherwise reads once, few, many or a size class.

V: TRBV27; D: .; size: once; J: TRBJ1-2; CDR3: ASRPGTAGGYT
V: TRBV7-5; D: .; size: .; J: TRBJ2-5; CDR3: ARSLANGLAGVGRETQY
V: TRBV28; D: .; size: few; J: TRBJ1-2; CDR3: ASNERDYGYT
V: TRBV28; D: .; size: .; J: TRBJ2-4; CDR3: ATAIDKAKNIQY
V: TRBV28; D: .; size: .; J: TRBJ2-2; CDR3: ASSIPGARWELF
V: TRBV14; D: .; size: .; J: TRBJ2-2; CDR3: ASSHLDGLNTGELF
V: TRBV9; D: .; size: .; J: TRBJ2-7; CDR3: ASSPLGGSDSYEQY
V: TRBV20-1; D: .; size: .; J: TRBJ2-7; CDR3: SARDLYEQY
V: TRBV4-3; D: TRBD1; size: .; J: TRBJ2-3; CDR3: ASSQQTGGSSTDTQY
V: TRBV4-3; D: TRBD2; size: .; J: TRBJ2-7; CDR3: ASSHHRTSGRSDAYEQY
V: TRBV7-9; D: .; size: .; J: TRBJ1-2; CDR3: ASSLMGGEDGYT
V: TRBV27; D: .; size: once; J: TRBJ2-3; CDR3: ASSLSRGARY
V: TRBV19; D: .; size: .; J: TRBJ2-1; CDR3: ASSTSRRMGADGSYNEQF
V: TRBV30; D: .; size: few; J: TRBJ2-2; CDR3: AWSARGNGELF
V: TRBV18; D: TRBD2; size: .; J: TRBJ2-3; CDR3: ASSPAGGHTDTQY
V: TRBV18; D: TRBD1; size: .; J: TRBJ2-7; CDR3: ASTGQGRFSYEQY
V: TRBV10-2; D: .; size: .; J: TRBJ2-1; CDR3: ASSPSSAASYNEQF
V: TRBV6-4; D: TRBD2; size: .; J: TRBJ2-1; CDR3: ASSDSKGTSRSNEQF
V: TRBV29-1; D: .; size: once; J: TRBJ1-1; CDR3: SVGQVNTEAF
V: TRBV28; D: .; size: .; J: TRBJ1-5; CDR3: ASIQGWASPQH
V: TRBV7-2; D: .; size: .; J: TRBJ1-5; CDR3: ASSLRDTGQPQH
V: TRBV10-1; D: .; size: .; J: TRBJ2-1; CDR3: ASAPGLSNNEQF
V: TRBV6-5; D: .; size: .; J: TRBJ2-6; CDR3: ASSYSGTLGANVLT
V: TRBV7-2; D: .; size: .; J: TRBJ2-1; CDR3: ASSLIGGEQF
V: TRBV19; D: .; size: .; J: TRBJ1-1; CDR3: ASSISVQGKGPAF
V: TRBV5-1; D: .; size: .; J: TRBJ2-7; CDR3: ASSLSGGSYEQY
V: TRBV6-6; D: .; size: .; J: TRBJ1-4; CDR3: ASSWQIYEKLF
V: TRBV27; D: TRBD2; size: .; J: TRBJ2-7; CDR3: ASSFRHLADQPYEQY
V: TRBV28; D: .; size: .; J: TRBJ2-1; CDR3: ASMGGVYNEQF
V: TRBV28; D: TRBD1; size: .; J: TRBJ2-7; CDR3: ASSRQGAT
V: TRBV2; D: .; size: .; J: TRBJ1-5; CDR3: ASSQDGNQPQH
V: TRBV2; D: TRBD2; size: .; J: TRBJ2-5; CDR3: ARGTSGIETQY
V: TRBV6-1; D: TRBD2; size: .; J: TRBJ2-1; CDR3: ASTLTSGRLNEQF
V: TRBV5-4; D: .; size: .; J: TRBJ1-2; CDR3: ASSPKEWARRRHGYT
V: TRBV11-2; D: .; size: .; J: TRBJ2-3; CDR3: ASSLVGGNPFDTQY
V: TRBV29-1; D: .; size: .; J: TRBJ1-5; CDR3: SVEDRGDQPQH
V: TRBV28; D: TRBD1; size: .; J: TRBJ2-3; CDR3: ASSPQGARKGDTQY
V: TRBV25-1; D: .; size: .; J: TRBJ2-3; CDR3: ASSEVGRTDTQY
V: TRBV11-2; D: TRBD2; size: .; J: TRBJ2-7; CDR3: ASSPGTSGKVEQY
V: TRBV18; D: TRBD1; size: .; J: TRBJ2-4; CDR3: ASSPDRVNIQY
V: TRBV4-2; D: TRBD2; size: many; J: TRBJ2-5; CDR3: ASSRAFGGMEETQY
V: TRBV9; D: .; size: few; J: TRBJ2-1; CDR3: ASSGLPSSYNEQF
V: TRBV5-6; D: TRBD2; size: .; J: TRBJ2-3; CDR3: ASSLIWGRAKDTQY
V: TRBV10-3; D: TRBD1; size: .; J: TRBJ1-2; CDR3: AIGDRGSNYGYT
V: TRBV15; D: TRBD1; size: .; J: TRBJ1-5; CDR3: ATSRTGDSNQPQH
V: TRBV5-1; D: TRBD1; size: .; J: TRBJ2-4; CDR3: ASSYGGQGLAKNIQY
V: TRBV7-6; D: TRBD2; size: .; J: TRBJ2-5; CDR3: ASSLRSSGTQETQY
V: TRBV25-1; D: .; size: .; J: TRBJ1-1; CDR3: ASSRLNTEAF
V: TRBV7-6; D: TRBD1; size: .; J: TRBJ2-7; CDR3: ASSLANSGTGSHEQY